This section outlines one T cell receptor beta chain sequence together with its context. The CDR3 consists of 16 residues. Germline assignment: CDR1 KGHSH and CDR2 LQKENI. J lost 7 bases, V lost 6 bases, and 18 bases had no gene match. These data originate in a study of shared clonotypes between healthy human individuals. Free of recent acute infections or vaccinations, the donors were healthy HIV-negative adults. In the CD4+ fraction, cells were divided into CD45RA+ naive and CD45RA-negative memory subsets. TCRdb's copy holds only in-frame clones and misses some; the assay was immunoSEQ multiplex PCR. The sample lists more than 2,000,000 clones; 85% to 95% were seen once.

Sequences were obtained from naive CD4+ T cells from PBMCs. Subset noted: CD45RA+ positively selected. The origin of this receptor is a man aged 18 to 30 in good health. Some clones in this sample may be carry-over from other donors' samples. The V gene is TRBV18, the J gene TRBJ2-7; TRBD1 matches at 7 bases. This CDR3 reads CASSLGPGQVNGEQYF. The CDR3, as DNA: TGTGCCAGCTCCCTGGGGCCAGGACAGGTGAATGGGGAGCAGTACTTC.